This TCR beta chain was obtained from a study of blood T cell repertoires in COVID-19. Assay used: immunoSEQ multiplex PCR; TCRdb lists only in-frame clones, some missing. Found here are some 190,000 clones, under 80% of them singletons; the top ten hold around 12%. The CDR3 contains 16 residues. Germline-derived CDR1 and CDR2 are MGHDK and SYGVNS. V gave up 3 bases and J gave up 6 bases; unmatched junction bases: 13. The clonotype comes from a woman in her 50s with acute or convalescent COVID-19. This sequence joins TRBV25-1 and TRBJ2-7; TRBD2 aligns across 8 bases. The sample was peripheral blood. The CDR3, as DNA: TGTGCCAGCAGTGACCCGGCATTAGCGGGAAAGGCCGAGCAGTACTTC. It specifies CASSDPALAGKAEQYF.